Following are 14 T cell receptor beta chains from one sample sequenced in a study of early T cells in non-severe SARS-CoV-2 infection. Each CDR3 protein is one row after TCRdb ran MiXCR on the 5' RACE reads. The sample lists 45,000 to 55,000 distinct CDR3 sequences; more than 5.5% were seen once. The specimen was whole blood, collected at baseline. These receptor sequences come from an adult who was a healthcare worker with PCR-confirmed SARS-CoV-2 infection or an uninfected control (not recorded which).

This clonotype was recorded at least ten times. The chain uses TRBV13 and TRBJ2-3; 7 bases line up with TRBD1. The V segment lost 0 bases and the J segment 1 base; nucleotides outside the gene matches: 7. Germline-derived CDR1 and CDR2 are PRHDT and FYEKMQ (reference sequence). The CDR3 consists of 17 residues. In DNA form, the CDR3 reads TGTGCCAGCAGCTTAGGCGTTGACAGGGCCCGCACAGATACGCAGTATTTT. It encodes CASSLGVDRARTDTQYF.

This clonotype came up a few times. The chain recombines TRBV7-6 with TRBJ2-2; 10 bases align to TRBD1. There are 19 residues in the CDR3. With V trimmed by 2 bases and J by 8 bases, 17 bases remained unmatched. The germline gives CDR1 SGHVS, CDR2 FNYEAQ. CDR3 DNA: TGTGCCAGCAGCTTACTTGGTTCGTGGGACAGGGGCGCTATAGGGGAGCTGTTTTTT. This sequence encodes CASSLLGSWDRGAIGELFF.

The V call is TRBV11-3, the J call TRBJ2-7, with D hard to call. V was trimmed by 9 bases and J by 5 bases, leaving 14 bases between them. This CDR3 has 12 amino acids. The V gene's germline CDR1 is SGHNT and CDR2 YENEEA. In nucleotides, the CDR3 is TGTGCCAGTAGCCCAACTCCCCACGAGCAGTACTTC. Its translation: CASSPTPHEQYF.

The chain joins TRBV20-1 to TRBJ1-5; D is unclear. Between the trimmed V and J ends, which lost 0 bases and 0 bases, there was a span of 6 bases. Germline V gene sequence: CDR1 DFQATT, CDR2 SNEGSKA (reference sequence). This CDR3 is 14 amino acids long. This CDR3 is CSAREAFSNQPQHF. The CDR3 DNA follows: TGCAGTGCTAGAGAGGCTTTTAGCAATCAGCCCCAGCATTTT.

The chain links TRBV11-2 to TRBJ2-5; maybe TRBD1 (7 bases). CDR1 is SGHAT and CDR2 is FQNNGV in the germline V gene. Trimming took 4 bases from V and 4 from J, leaving 13 bases between them. The CDR3 extends over 14 amino acids. The CDR3 loop is CASSSQGGGETQYF. The CDR3 bases are TGTGCCAGCAGCTCGCAGGGGGGAGGAGAGACCCAGTACTTC.

This clonotype has a handful of counts. The rearrangement joins TRBV4-1 to TRBJ2-5; TRBD2 is a possible D gene (6 bases). The length of the CDR3 is 16 residues. Germline V lookup: CDR1 MGHRA, CDR2 YSYEKL. Trimming shortened V by 3 bases and J by 2 bases, and 16 bases separated the two germline ends. The CDR3 loop is CASSQPAWGVQETQYF. The CDR3 coding sequence is TGCGCCAGCAGCCAGCCCGCTTGGGGGGTTCAAGAGACCCAGTACTTC.

This clonotype appeared many times. The V and J genes are TRBV6-1 and TRBJ2-3, with 14 bases lining up with TRBD2. The V gene end was trimmed by 4 bases and the J gene end by 4 bases; junction bases not matched to a gene: 1. From germline, CDR1 is MNHNS and CDR2 SASEGT. The CDR3 runs 15 residues. CDR3 in DNA: TGTGCCAGCAGTGGACTAGCGGGGGGGCCAGATACGCAGTATTTT. It encodes CASSGLAGGPDTQYF.

This clonotype was counted a few times. This rearrangement joins TRBV5-1 to TRBJ2-7; tentative D call: TRBD2 (5 bases). Trimming stripped 1 base from V and 2 bases from J, with 10 bases between. The CDR3 loop spans 14 amino acids. The germline V gene has CDR1 SGHRS and CDR2 YFSETQ. CDR3 protein: CASSLSGIAYEQYF. In nucleotides, the CDR3 is TGCGCCAGCAGCTTGTCCGGGATCGCCTACGAGCAGTACTTC.

This clonotype was recorded many times. The rearrangement joins TRBV25-1 to TRBJ1-5; D ambiguous. Germline loops: CDR1 MGHDK, CDR2 SYGVNS. Trimming removed 0 bases from V and 7 bases from J, with 10 bases in between. This CDR3 is built from 14 residues. The CDR3 coding sequence is TGTGCCAGCAGTGAATATAGCCTTACACAGCCCCAGCATTTT. Its translation is CASSEYSLTQPQHF.

The V call is TRBV20-1, the J call TRBJ1-6; a weak D match, TRBD1 (6 bases). Germline lookup yields CDR1 DFQATT and CDR2 SNEGSKA (reference sequence). The ends were cut back, 7 bases at V and 3 bases at J, with 16 bases in the middle. The CDR3 has 15 residues. As DNA, the CDR3 is TGCAGTGTTCGAGACAGGCATAACTATAATTCACCCCTCCACTTT. Protein product: CSVRDRHNYNSPLHF.

This clonotype has at least ten counts. CDR3 protein: CASSYVGEQYF. CDR3 DNA: TGTGCCAGCAGCTACGTGGGGGAGCAGTACTTC. The rearrangement joins TRBV11-2 to TRBJ2-7; D is unclear. CDR3 size: 11 residues. CDR1 is SGHAT and CDR2 is FQNNGV in the germline V gene. The germline V and J ends were trimmed by 4 bases and 7 bases, with 8 bases remaining between them.

There are many counts of this clonotype. The gene calls are TRBV21-1 and TRBJ1-1; the DNA was not compared with TRBD1, the D call given in the table. TRBV21-1 represents a pseudogene. The CDR3 is 17 amino acids. The CDR3 region has the DNA TGTGCCAGCAGCAAAAGAGTGGGCAGGGCAATGAACACTGAAGCTTTCTTT. Amino acid sequence: CASSKRVGRAMNTEAFF.

This clonotype was seen ten or more times. The genes are TRBV19 and TRBJ1-2; 7 nucleotides line up with TRBD1. Germline V gives CDR1 LNHDA, CDR2 SQIVND (reference sequence). With 5 bases clipped from V and 3 bases from J, the junction kept 3 bases outside the gene matches. The CDR3 runs to 13 residues. The CDR3 protein is CASSLTGDYGYTF. The CDR3 coding sequence is TGTGCCAGTAGTCTCACAGGGGACTATGGCTACACCTTC.

This clonotype has more than one count but fewer than ten. The chain employs TRBV5-6 and TRBJ2-7; 8 bases fit TRBD1. Trimming took 0 bases from V and 6 from J; bases not matched to a gene: 5. Germline assignment: CDR1 SGHDT and CDR2 YYEEEE. The CDR3 has 14 residues. CDR3 protein: CASSLGQQGGEQYF. CDR3 DNA: TGTGCCAGCAGCTTGGGGCAACAGGGGGGCGAGCAGTACTTC.